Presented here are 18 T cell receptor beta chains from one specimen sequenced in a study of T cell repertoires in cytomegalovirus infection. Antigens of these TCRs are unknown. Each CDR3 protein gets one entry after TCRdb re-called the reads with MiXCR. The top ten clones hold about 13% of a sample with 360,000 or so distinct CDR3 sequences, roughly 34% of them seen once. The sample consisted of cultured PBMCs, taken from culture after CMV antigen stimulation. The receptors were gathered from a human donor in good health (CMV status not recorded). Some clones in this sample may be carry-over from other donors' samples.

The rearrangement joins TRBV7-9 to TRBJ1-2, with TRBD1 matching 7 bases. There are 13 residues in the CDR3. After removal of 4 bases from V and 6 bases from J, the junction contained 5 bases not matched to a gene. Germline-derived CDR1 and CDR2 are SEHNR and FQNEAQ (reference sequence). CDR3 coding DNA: TGTGCCAGCAGCTCGGAAACAGGGGATGGCTACACCTTC. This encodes CASSSETGDGYTF.

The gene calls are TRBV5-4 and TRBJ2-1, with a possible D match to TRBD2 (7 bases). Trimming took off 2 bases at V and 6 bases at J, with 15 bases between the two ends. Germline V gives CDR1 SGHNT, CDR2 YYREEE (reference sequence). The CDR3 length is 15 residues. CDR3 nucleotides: TGTGCCAGCAGCTTAGGGGGGGAGCGCGGCAATGAGCAGTTCTTC. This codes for CASSLGGERGNEQFF.

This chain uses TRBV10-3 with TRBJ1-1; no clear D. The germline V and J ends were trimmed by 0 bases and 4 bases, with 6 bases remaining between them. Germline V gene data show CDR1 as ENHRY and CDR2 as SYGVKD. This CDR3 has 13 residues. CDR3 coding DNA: TGTGCCATCAGTGAGTCTGGGTCCACTGAAGCTTTCTTT. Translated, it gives CAISESGSTEAFF.

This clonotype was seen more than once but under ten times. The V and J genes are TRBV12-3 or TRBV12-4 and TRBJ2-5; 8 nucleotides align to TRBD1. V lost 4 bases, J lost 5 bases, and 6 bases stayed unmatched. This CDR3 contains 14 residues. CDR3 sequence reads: CASSSRTGLETQYF. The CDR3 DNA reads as TGTGCCAGCAGTTCCCGGACAGGGCTGGAGACCCAGTACTTC.

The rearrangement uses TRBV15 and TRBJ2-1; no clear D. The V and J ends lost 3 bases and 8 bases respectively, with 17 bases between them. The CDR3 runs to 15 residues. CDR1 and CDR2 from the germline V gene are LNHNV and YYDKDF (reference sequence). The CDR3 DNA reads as TGTGCCACCAGCAGGGCCCTGGACGAGAGAGATGAGCAGTTCTTC. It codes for CATSRALDERDEQFF.

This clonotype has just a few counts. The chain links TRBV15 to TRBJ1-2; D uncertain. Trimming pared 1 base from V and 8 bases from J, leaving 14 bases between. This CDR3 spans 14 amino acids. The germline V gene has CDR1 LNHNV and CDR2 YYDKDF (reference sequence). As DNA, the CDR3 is TGTGCCACCAGCAGAGTAGAAAGATCGTGGGGCTACACCTTC. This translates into CATSRVERSWGYTF.

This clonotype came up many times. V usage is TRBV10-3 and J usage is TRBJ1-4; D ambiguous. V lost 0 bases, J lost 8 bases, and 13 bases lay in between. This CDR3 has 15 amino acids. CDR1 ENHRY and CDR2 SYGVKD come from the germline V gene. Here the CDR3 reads CAISESGTVPEKLFF. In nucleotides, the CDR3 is TGTGCCATCAGTGAGTCAGGAACTGTACCCGAAAAACTGTTTTTT.

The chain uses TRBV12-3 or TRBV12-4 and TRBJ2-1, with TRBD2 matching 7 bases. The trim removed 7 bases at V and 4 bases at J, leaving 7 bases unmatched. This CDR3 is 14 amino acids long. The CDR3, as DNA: TGTGCCAGCAACCGGGACTACCAATACAATGAGCAGTTCTTC. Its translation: CASNRDYQYNEQFF.

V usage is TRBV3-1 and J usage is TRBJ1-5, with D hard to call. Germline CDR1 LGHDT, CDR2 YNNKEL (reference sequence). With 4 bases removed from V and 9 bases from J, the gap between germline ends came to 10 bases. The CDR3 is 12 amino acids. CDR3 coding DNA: TGTGCCAGCAGCCCACCCCGCGGGCCCCAGCATTTT. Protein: CASSPPRGPQHF.

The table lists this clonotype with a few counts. The CDR3 region has the DNA TGTGCCAGCAGCCAAAGGCTAGCGGATGTCTACGAGCAGTACTTC. Translation gives CASSQRLADVYEQYF. The V call is TRBV4-2, the J call TRBJ2-7, with 7 nucleotides matching TRBD2. Germline V gives CDR1 LGHNA, CDR2 YNFKEQ. The length of the CDR3 is 15 residues. V was pared by 2 bases and J by 3 bases, with 7 bases of the junction left unmatched.

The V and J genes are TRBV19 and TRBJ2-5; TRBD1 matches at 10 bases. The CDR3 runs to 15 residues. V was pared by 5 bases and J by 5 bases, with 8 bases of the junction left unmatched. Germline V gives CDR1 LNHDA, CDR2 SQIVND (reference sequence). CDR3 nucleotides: TGTGCCAGTAGTGTCCGGGACAGGGGCGGGGAGACCCAGTACTTC. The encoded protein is CASSVRDRGGETQYF.

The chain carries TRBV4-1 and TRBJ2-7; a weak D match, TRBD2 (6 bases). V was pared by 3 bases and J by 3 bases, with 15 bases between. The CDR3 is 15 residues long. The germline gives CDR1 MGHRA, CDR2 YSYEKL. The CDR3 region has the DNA TGCGCCAGCAGCCACAATAGCGGAGGGGACTACGAGCAGTACTTC. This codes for CASSHNSGGDYEQYF.

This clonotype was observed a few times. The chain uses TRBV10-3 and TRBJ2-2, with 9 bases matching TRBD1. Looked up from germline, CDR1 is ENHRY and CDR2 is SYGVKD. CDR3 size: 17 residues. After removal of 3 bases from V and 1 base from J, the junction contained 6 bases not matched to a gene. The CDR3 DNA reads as TGTGCCATCAGTGACCCTAGGACAGGGGTGAACACCGGGGAGCTGTTTTTT. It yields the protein CAISDPRTGVNTGELFF.

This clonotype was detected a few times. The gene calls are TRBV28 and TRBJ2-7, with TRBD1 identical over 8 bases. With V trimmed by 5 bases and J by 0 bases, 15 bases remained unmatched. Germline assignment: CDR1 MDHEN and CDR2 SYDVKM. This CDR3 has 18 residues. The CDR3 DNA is TGTGCCAGCAGTACCCGGGACAGGAGATTCTCCCTCTCCTACGAGCAGTACTTC. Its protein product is CASSTRDRRFSLSYEQYF. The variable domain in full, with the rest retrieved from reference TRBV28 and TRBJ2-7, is DVKVTQSSRYLVKRTGEKVFLECVQDMDHENMFWYRQDPGLGLRLIYFSYDVKMKEKGDIPEGYSVSREKKERFSLILESASTNQTSMYLCASSTRDRRFSLSYEQYFGPGTRLTVT.

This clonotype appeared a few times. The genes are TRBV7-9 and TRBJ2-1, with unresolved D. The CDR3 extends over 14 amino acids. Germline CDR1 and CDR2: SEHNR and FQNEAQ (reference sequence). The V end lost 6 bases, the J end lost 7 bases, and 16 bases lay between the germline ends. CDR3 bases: TGTGCCAGCAGTTCGACCCCTGTAAAGAATGAGCAGTTCTTC. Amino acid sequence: CASSSTPVKNEQFF.

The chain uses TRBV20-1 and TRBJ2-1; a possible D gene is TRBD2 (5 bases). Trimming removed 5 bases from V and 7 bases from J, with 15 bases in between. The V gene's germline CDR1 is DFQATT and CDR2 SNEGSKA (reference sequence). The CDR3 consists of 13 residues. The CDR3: CSASREVRNEQFF. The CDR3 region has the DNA TGCAGTGCTTCTCGGGAAGTTAGGAATGAGCAGTTCTTC.

The CDR3 loop is CATTITSGRAEETQYF. In nucleotides, the CDR3 is TGTGCCACCACCATCACTAGCGGGAGGGCCGAAGAGACCCAGTACTTC. The chain has TRBV15 and TRBJ2-5, with 13 positions matching TRBD2. Per germline, CDR1 LNHNV and CDR2 YYDKDF (reference sequence). The length of the CDR3 is 16 residues. The ends lost 7 bases at V and 3 bases at J; junction bases unmatched: 8.

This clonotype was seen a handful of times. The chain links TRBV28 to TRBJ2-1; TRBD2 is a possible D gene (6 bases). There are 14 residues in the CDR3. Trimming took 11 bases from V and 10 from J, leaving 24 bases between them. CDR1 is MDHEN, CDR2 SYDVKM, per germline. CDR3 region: CAASRNAATREQFF. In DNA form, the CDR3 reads TGTGCCGCCAGCAGGAACGCAGCGACTAGGGAGCAGTTCTTC.